Below, one TCR beta chain is given with its context. Measured with immunoSEQ multiplex PCR; TCRdb has only the in-frame clones, and not every one. The table records about 2.4 million clones, over 85% of them present only once. The V end lost 7 bases, the J end lost 2 bases, and 7 bases lay between the germline ends. In germline, CDR1 is MNHEY, CDR2 SMNVEV (reference sequence). This CDR3 comprises 12 residues. The data are from a study of shared clonotypes between healthy human individuals. The sequenced material came from naive CD4+ T cells from PBMCs. Subset in this sample: CD45RA+ positively selected. The receptor's source is a man between 18 and 29 years old in good health. Some clones in this sample may be carry-over from other donors' samples. The chain has TRBV27 and TRBJ2-3; D unresolved. The CDR3, as DNA: TGTGCCAGCAATTTCCCCACAGATACGCAGTATTTT. The encoded protein is CASNFPTDTQYF.